This entry lists 24 T cell receptor beta chains sequenced from one sample in a study of T-cell memory formation after mild COVID-19. TCRdb analysed the 5' RACE reads with MiXCR anew, one entry per CDR3 protein. Found here are about half a million distinct CDR3 sequences, 15% to 20% of them singletons; the top ten hold more than 9%. The sample taken for sequencing was PBMCs or a T cell subset sorted from them (not recorded which). These TCRs come from an adult woman who had mild COVID-19 (a few samples of this study predate the infection). Cell type and time point are not known.

At least ten counts were recorded for this clonotype. The genes are TRBV3-1 and TRBJ2-3; TRBD2 matches 7 bases. Trimming removed 4 bases from V and 6 bases from J; junction bases left unmatched: 10. This CDR3 region has 15 residues. The V gene's germline CDR1 is LGHDT and CDR2 YNNKEL (reference sequence). CDR3 region: CASSPYGGGRDTQYF. The CDR3 DNA reads as TGTGCCAGCAGCCCCTACGGCGGGGGACGGGATACGCAGTATTTT.

The chain recombines TRBV10-2 with TRBJ1-1; a weak D match, TRBD1 (5 bases). The V end lost 4 bases, the J end lost 3 bases, and 9 bases lay between the germline ends. Germline V gene data show CDR1 as WSHSY and CDR2 as SAAADI. The CDR3 is 13 amino acids. CDR3 coding DNA: TGCGCCAGCAGTGTTTTCAGGGACACTGAAGCTTTCTTT. Translated: CASSVFRDTEAFF.

The chain has TRBV4-1 and TRBJ2-3; D is possibly TRBD2 (5 bases). This CDR3 is built from 18 residues. V was trimmed by 1 base and J by 0 bases, leaving 17 bases between them. Germline CDR1 and CDR2: MGHRA and YSYEKL. The CDR3 bases are TGCGCCAGCAGCCAAGGGTTGGGTCGGAGGACTAGCACAGATACGCAGTATTTT. It encodes CASSQGLGRRTSTDTQYF.

This clonotype came up a few times. The chain employs TRBV6-2 or TRBV6-3 and TRBJ1-5; D possibly corresponds to TRBD1 (5 bases). The length of the CDR3 is 16 residues. From germline, CDR1 is MNHEY and CDR2 SVGEGT. The V end lost 6 bases, the J end lost 1 base, and 16 bases lay between the germline ends. This chain's CDR3 is CASRRLRDGSNQPQHF. CDR3 sequence (DNA): TGTGCCAGCAGACGGCTTAGGGACGGGAGCAATCAGCCCCAGCATTTT.

There are a few counts of this clonotype. The V call is TRBV20-1, the J call TRBJ1-1; D call uncertain. The CDR3 consists of 13 residues. Germline V lookup: CDR1 DFQATT, CDR2 SNEGSKA (reference sequence). Trimming took 5 bases from V and 4 from J, leaving 14 bases between them. CDR3 nucleotides: TGCAGTGCTGGCATCACCGGGTTCACTGAAGCTTTCTTT. Translating it yields CSAGITGFTEAFF.

The chain links TRBV5-4 to TRBJ2-1; TRBD2 might be the D (6 bases). Germline CDR1 reads SGHNT; CDR2 reads YYREEE (reference sequence). V gave up 1 base and J gave up 8 bases, with 16 bases separating them. CDR3 length: 15 amino acids. CDR3 nucleotide sequence: TGTGCCAGCAGCTTGTGGGGCGGGACGGGTCATGAGCAGTTCTTC. This codes for CASSLWGGTGHEQFF. The whole variable domain, filled in from reference TRBV5-4 and TRBJ2-1, reads ETGVTQSPTHLIKTRGQQVTLRCSSQSGHNTVSWYQQALGQGPQFIFQYYREEENGRGNFPPRFSGLQFPNYSSELNVNALELDDSALYLCASSLWGGTGHEQFFGPGTRLTVL.

This clonotype was counted a few times. The V and J genes are TRBV12-5 and TRBJ2-5; D is ambiguous. CDR1 and CDR2 (germline): LGHNT, FRNRAP. Trimming shortened V by 4 bases and J by 5 bases, and 20 bases separated the two germline ends. The CDR3 is made up of 16 amino acids. The CDR3 spells CASGSGMGPARETQYF. The CDR3, as DNA: TGTGCTAGTGGTTCTGGAATGGGCCCAGCCAGGGAGACCCAGTACTTC.

There are many counts of this clonotype. V gene TRBV12-3 or TRBV12-4 combines with J gene TRBJ2-3; D not certain. The J call may be incorrect, as the DNA end agrees better with TRBJ1-1. CDR3 size: 12 residues. CDR3 sequence reads: CASSPLGGPAFF. CDR3 sequence (DNA): TGTGCCAGCAGTCCGCTGGGAGGGCCCGCTTTCTTT.

The chain's CDR3 is CASSGRTSGGSYEQYF. The CDR3 region has the DNA TGCGCCAGCAGCGGACGGACTAGCGGGGGCTCCTACGAGCAGTACTTC. V is TRBV5-1 and J is TRBJ2-7, with 13 positions matching TRBD2. Unmatched junction bases numbered 4, after V lost 4 bases and J lost 0 bases. The CDR3 extends over 16 amino acids. Germline V gene lookup returns CDR1 SGHRS and CDR2 YFSETQ.

In its sample, this clonotype was seen a few times. The genes are TRBV29-1 and TRBJ2-7, with D possibly matching TRBD2 (5 bases). With 4 bases removed from V and 6 bases from J, the gap between germline ends came to 16 bases. The CDR3 contains 13 residues. Germline CDR1 and CDR2: SQVTM and ANQGSEA. CDR3 nucleotides: TGCAGCGTTGGAATGGGAGAGTTTGCCGAGCAGTACTTC. Translated, it gives CSVGMGEFAEQYF.

The chain has TRBV29-1 and TRBJ2-7, with 8 positions matching TRBD1. Trimming removed 0 bases from V and 4 bases from J; junction bases left unmatched: 5. Germline assignment: CDR1 SQVTM and CDR2 ANQGSEA. The CDR3 has 14 residues. Here the CDR3 DNA reads TGCAGCGTTGAAGATGGGGGACAGGTTTACGAGCAGTACTTC. Its protein product is CSVEDGGQVYEQYF.

This clonotype has more than one count but fewer than ten. The chain links TRBV5-6 to TRBJ1-5; tentative D call: TRBD1 (5 bases). Germline CDR1 SGHDT, CDR2 YYEEEE. The V end lost 0 bases, the J end lost 0 bases, and 7 bases lay between the germline ends. This CDR3 contains 15 residues. Here the CDR3 DNA reads TGTGCCAGCAGCTTGGTGGGGGTTAGCAATCAGCCCCAGCATTTT. Encoded protein: CASSLVGVSNQPQHF.

The J gene is TRBJ2-3, the V gene TRBV24-1, with 7 bases lining up with TRBD1. Germline V gene lookup returns CDR1 KGHDR and CDR2 SFDVKD. The CDR3 has 14 residues. V lost 6 bases and J lost 2; bases outside the gene matches: 4. The CDR3 DNA reads as TGTGCCACCAGTCGGGACAGAAACACAGATACGCAGTATTTT. It is translated as CATSRDRNTDTQYF.

This clonotype has just a few counts. The rearrangement links TRBV14 to TRBJ1-2, with TRBD1 as a possible D gene (6 bases). Between the trimmed V and J ends, which lost 1 base and 4 bases, there was a span of 10 bases. The CDR3 loop spans 14 amino acids. From germline, CDR1 is SGHDN and CDR2 FVKESK. The CDR3 sequence is CASSQVTDSYGYTF. CDR3 in DNA: TGTGCCAGCAGCCAAGTTACGGACAGCTATGGCTACACCTTC.

This clonotype showed up just a few times. J is TRBJ2-6 and V is TRBV20-1; D uncertain. CDR1 and CDR2 (germline): DFQATT, SNEGSKA (reference sequence). CDR3 length: 15 amino acids. Trimming stripped 0 bases from V and 0 bases from J, with 6 bases between. CDR3 amino acids: CSARDAVSGANVLTF. The CDR3, as DNA: TGCAGTGCTAGAGATGCAGTCTCTGGGGCCAACGTCCTGACTTTC.

This clonotype was seen only a few times. J is TRBJ2-7 and V is TRBV27; TRBD2 might be the D (5 bases). Germline V gene data show CDR1 as MNHEY and CDR2 as SMNVEV (reference sequence). V was cut by 2 bases and J by 5 bases, with 10 bases left in between. CDR3 length: 13 amino acids. The chain's CDR3 is CASSLKRSHEQYF. The CDR3 bases are TGTGCCAGCAGTTTAAAGCGGAGTCACGAGCAGTACTTC.

J is TRBJ1-1 and V is TRBV5-8; TRBD1 agrees at 9 bases. The CDR3 consists of 18 residues. V was clipped by 4 bases and J by 0 bases; unmatched bases: 13. Germline V gene sequence: CDR1 SGHTS, CDR2 YDEGEE. As DNA, the CDR3 is TGTGCCAGCAGCCTCGACTTCGGGACAGGGTGGATGAACACTGAAGCTTTCTTT. This gives the protein CASSLDFGTGWMNTEAFF.

This clonotype came up once. The V call is TRBV9, the J call TRBJ2-3; 7 nucleotides line up with TRBD1. CDR1 is SGDLS, CDR2 YYNGEE, per germline. The CDR3 length is 16 residues. After removal of 0 bases from V and 4 bases from J, the junction contained 8 bases not matched to a gene. CDR3 region: CASSVASAGGPDTQYF. Written as DNA, the CDR3 is TGTGCCAGCAGCGTAGCGTCGGCAGGGGGACCAGATACGCAGTATTTT.

This chain connects TRBV3-1 to TRBJ2-1; 9 nucleotides agree with TRBD1. This CDR3 is built from 15 residues. The germline CDR1 and CDR2 sequences are LGHDT and YNNKEL (reference sequence). Unmatched junction bases numbered 5, after V lost 6 bases and J lost 2 bases. The CDR3 protein is CASRAGTGTYNEQFF. The CDR3 DNA follows: TGTGCCAGCAGAGCCGGGACAGGGACCTACAATGAGCAGTTCTTC.

This clonotype was seen a few times. The chain combines TRBV7-8 with TRBJ2-5, with D possibly matching TRBD1 (6 bases). The CDR3 totals 14 residues. Germline lookup yields CDR1 SGHVS and CDR2 FQNEAQ. Between the trimmed V and J ends, which lost 5 bases and 5 bases, there was a span of 15 bases. The CDR3 region is CASSLRTVVETQYF. The CDR3 DNA sequence: TGTGCCAGCAGCCTGCGGACAGTAGTGGAGACCCAGTACTTC. The complete variable domain, with remaining parts taken from reference TRBV7-8 and TRBJ2-5, reads GAGVSQSPRYKVAKRGQDVALRCDPISGHVSLFWYQQALGQGPEFLTYFQNEAQLDKSGLPSDRFFAERPEGSVSTLKIQRTQQEDSAVYLCASSLRTVVETQYFGPGTRLLVL.

This chain uses TRBV4-3 with TRBJ2-1; D remains ambiguous. The CDR3 extends over 13 amino acids. Germline CDR1 is LGHNA and CDR2 is YSLEER. The V and J ends lost 1 base and 10 bases respectively, with 11 bases between them. CDR3 nucleotides: TGCGCCAGCAGCCAAGGCAGGTTTCGGGAGCAGTTCTTC. Residues: CASSQGRFREQFF.

The J gene is TRBJ1-1, the V gene TRBV5-6; D ambiguous. V was clipped by 1 base and J by 6 bases, with 7 bases between them. This CDR3 region has 12 residues. CDR1 is SGHDT, CDR2 YYEEEE, per germline. CDR3 amino acids: CASSLLGSEAFF. The CDR3 coding sequence is TGTGCCAGCAGCTTGTTAGGCTCTGAAGCTTTCTTT. Filled out from reference TRBV5-6 and TRBJ1-1, the complete variable domain reads DAGVTQSPTHLIKTRGQQVTLRCSPKSGHDTVSWYQQALGQGPQFIFQYYEEEERQRGNFPDRFSGHQFPNYSSELNVNALLLGDSALYLCASSLLGSEAFFGQGTRLTVV.

This clonotype was counted many times. The rearrangement joins TRBV7-9 to TRBJ2-7; TRBD2 aligns across 8 bases. Germline values: CDR1 SEHNR, CDR2 FQNEAQ (reference sequence). V lost 8 bases to trimming and J lost 3 bases; unmatched junction nucleotides: 6. The CDR3 runs 13 residues. CDR3 DNA sequence: TGTGCCAGCTCCCGGACTAGCAACTACGAGCAGTACTTC. Amino acids: CASSRTSNYEQYF. Using reference TRBV7-9 and TRBJ2-7 for the parts outside the CDR3, the full variable domain is DTGVSQNPRHKITKRGQNVTFRCDPISEHNRLYWYRQTLGQGPEFLTYFQNEAQLEKSRLLSDRFSAERPKGSFSTLEIQRTEQGDSAMYLCASSRTSNYEQYFGPGTRLTVT.

The rearrangement uses TRBV5-1 and TRBJ2-7; D is unresolved. The CDR3 has 11 amino acids. The germline V gene encodes CDR1 SGHRS and CDR2 YFSETQ. With 4 bases removed from V and 2 bases from J, the gap between germline ends came to 4 bases. As DNA, the CDR3 is TGCGCCAGCAGCCTTCCCTACGAGCAGTACGTC. Translation: CASSLPYEQYV.